A selection of T cell receptor beta chains follows, all from one sample in a study of T cells in Graves' hyperthyroidism and ophthalmopathy. TCRdb analysed the multiplex PCR reads with MiXCR anew, one entry per CDR3 protein. The data show some 350,000 distinct CDR3 sequences, 15% to 19% seen once. The sequenced sample consisted of blood. The receptors were gathered from a woman younger than 35 with Graves' hyperthyroidism that later progressed to Graves' ophthalmopathy. Each CDR3 is given with its conserved first and last residue. The order of the fields is J gene, V gene, D gene, clone size, CDR3 DNA, CDR3 protein. D genes are given only for firm matches. Size tells how often a clone was seen (once, few, many) or the class of an expanded clone, and some rows leave it out.

TRBJ2-2	TRBV5-1	NA	many	TGCGCCAGCAGCTTGGATTCTCGGGCCGGGGAGCTGTTTTTT	CASSLDSRAGELFF
TRBJ2-7	TRBV4-2	TRBD2	NA	TGTGCCAGCAGCCCCTTAGGACTAGCGGATACCTACGAGCAGTACTTC	CASSPLGLADTYEQYF
TRBJ1-5	TRBV5-5	TRBD1	few	TGTGCCAGCAGCCCCAAACAGGGGGCGAGCAATCAGCCCCAGCATTTT	CASSPKQGASNQPQHF
TRBJ1-5	TRBV9	NA	few	TGTGCCAGCAGCGTCCAGGCTAATCAGCCCCAGCATTTT	CASSVQANQPQHF
TRBJ1-4	TRBV20-1	NA	few	TGCAGTGCTAGAAGTTTTGGGCCCCCTAATGAAAAACTGTTTTTT	CSARSFGPPNEKLFF
TRBJ2-4	TRBV19	TRBD2	few	TGTGCCAGTCTGCAAACCGGACTAGCGGGAGGTCGTAACATTCAGTACTTC	CASLQTGLAGGRNIQYF
TRBJ1-6	TRBV2	TRBD1	few	TGTGCCGGCAGCCTGGACAGGGTCAATTCACCCCTCCACTTT	CAGSLDRVNSPLHF
TRBJ2-7	TRBV6-2/TRBV6-3	TRBD2	few	TGTGCCAGCAGAGACGCGGGAGGGCCCCACGAGCAGTACTTC	CASRDAGGPHEQYF
TRBJ1-6	TRBV7-2	NA	many	TGTGCCAGCAGCTTAGCGGGGCAGGGAGTTGAATCACCCCTCCACTTT	CASSLAGQGVESPLHF
TRBJ2-3	TRBV6-1	TRBD2	NA	TGTGCCAGCAGTGCCGGACTAGCGGAAACAGATACGCAGTATTTT	CASSAGLAETDTQYF
TRBJ2-5	TRBV28	NA	many	TGTGCCAGCAGTTTGGGACCGCGGCGCTCAGAGACCCAGTACTTC	CASSLGPRRSETQYF
TRBJ1-1	TRBV4-1	NA	many	TGCGCCAGCAGCCCTGCCCCCCTTAGCACTGAAGCTTTCTTT	CASSPAPLSTEAFF
TRBJ2-1	TRBV6-2/TRBV6-3	TRBD2	many	TGTGCCAGCGCCTATATCGGACTAGCGAACAATGAGCAGTTCTTC	CASAYIGLANNEQFF
TRBJ2-4	TRBV18	NA	many	TGTGCCAGCTCACCTAGTCTGGGAATGGCCAAAAACATTCAGTACTTC	CASSPSLGMAKNIQYF
TRBJ2-5	TRBV9	TRBD1	few	TGTGCCAGCAGCGCGACCGACAGGGGGGAGGAGACCCAGTACTTC	CASSATDRGEETQYF
TRBJ2-7	TRBV30	NA	few	TGTGCCTGGAGTCCGCCCCTGGGGTTCGGGGGCTACGAGCAGTACTTC	CAWSPPLGFGGYEQYF
TRBJ2-7	TRBV20-1	TRBD1	NA	TGCAGTGCTGACGACAGGGACCACGAGCAGTACTTC	CSADDRDHEQYF
TRBJ1-6	TRBV27	NA	many	TGTGCCAGCAGTTTGGAAGGTTATAATTCACCCCTCCACTTT	CASSLEGYNSPLHF
TRBJ2-3	TRBV7-2	TRBD2	few	TGTGCCAGCAGCTTAGGAAGGCTAGCGGGAGCTGATACGCAGTATTTT	CASSLGRLAGADTQYF
TRBJ1-1	TRBV5-4	NA	NA	TGTGCCAGCAGCTTGGCCGGGCATTTGGTTGAAGCTTTCTTT	CASSLAGHLVEAFF
TRBJ1-1	TRBV3-1	NA	few	TGTGCCAGCAGCCTCCAGGGTGGGGTCACTGAAGCTTTCTTT	CASSLQGGVTEAFF